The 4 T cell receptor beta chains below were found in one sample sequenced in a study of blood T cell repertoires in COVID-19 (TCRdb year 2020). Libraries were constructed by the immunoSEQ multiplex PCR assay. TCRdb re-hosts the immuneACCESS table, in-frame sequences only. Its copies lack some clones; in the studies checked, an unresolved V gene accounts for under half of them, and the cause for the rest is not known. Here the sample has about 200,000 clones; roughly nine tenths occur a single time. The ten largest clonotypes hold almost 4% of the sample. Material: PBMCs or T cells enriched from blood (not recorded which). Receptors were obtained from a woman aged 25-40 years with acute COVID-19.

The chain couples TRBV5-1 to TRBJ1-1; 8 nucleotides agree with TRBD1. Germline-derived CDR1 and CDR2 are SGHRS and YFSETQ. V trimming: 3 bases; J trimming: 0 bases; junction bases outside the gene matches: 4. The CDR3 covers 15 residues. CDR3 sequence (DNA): TGCGCCAGCAGCTGGGGACAGGATATGAACACTGAAGCTTTCTTT. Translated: CASSWGQDMNTEAFF. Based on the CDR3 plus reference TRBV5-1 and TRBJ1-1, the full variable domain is KAGVTQTPRYLIKTRGQQVTLSCSPISGHRSVSWYQQTPGQGLQFLFEYFSETQRNKGNFPGRFSGRQFSNSRSEMNVSTLELGDSALYLCASSWGQDMNTEAFFGQGTRLTVV.

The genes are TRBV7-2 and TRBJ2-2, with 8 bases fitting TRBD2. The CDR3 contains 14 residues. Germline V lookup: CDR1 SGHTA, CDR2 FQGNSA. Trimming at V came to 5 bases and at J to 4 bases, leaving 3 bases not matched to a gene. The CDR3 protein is CASSPRGGTGELFF. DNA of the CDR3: TGTGCCAGCAGCCCCCGGGGGGGCACCGGGGAGCTGTTTTTT.

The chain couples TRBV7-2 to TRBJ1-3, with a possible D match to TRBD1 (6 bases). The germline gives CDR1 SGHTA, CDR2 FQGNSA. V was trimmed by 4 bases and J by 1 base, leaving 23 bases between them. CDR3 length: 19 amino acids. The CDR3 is CASSSPRGRRWRSGNTIYF. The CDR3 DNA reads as TGTGCCAGCAGCTCCCCCAGGGGTAGAAGGTGGCGGTCTGGAAACACCATATATTTT.

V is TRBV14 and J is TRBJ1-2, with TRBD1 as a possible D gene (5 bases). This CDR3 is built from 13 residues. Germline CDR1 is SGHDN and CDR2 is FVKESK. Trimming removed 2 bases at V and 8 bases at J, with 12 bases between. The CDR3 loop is CASSQQGGQGYTF. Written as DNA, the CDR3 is TGTGCCAGCAGCCAACAGGGAGGGCAGGGCTACACCTTC.